This TCR beta chain was sequenced in a study of blood T cell repertoires in COVID-19. Only in-frame clones appear in the TCRdb table, and some are missing; sequencing was by immunoSEQ multiplex PCR. The data hold about 72,000 clones, with roughly 80% observed a single time. The CDR3 is 12 amino acids. Germline loops: CDR1 MNHEY, CDR2 SVGAGI. The V gene end was trimmed by 4 bases and the J gene end by 7 bases; junction bases not matched to a gene: 2. This TCR was sampled from a human donor in a cohort sampled during active COVID-19. The sample comprised peripheral blood. V gene TRBV6-5 combines with J gene TRBJ1-1; TRBD1 matches 8 bases. The CDR3 is CASSSGGNEAFF. The CDR3, as DNA: TGTGCCAGCAGTTCAGGGGGCAATGAAGCTTTCTTT.